Below, one T cell receptor beta chain is given with its context. Assay used: immunoSEQ multiplex PCR; TCRdb lists only in-frame clones, some missing. The sample yields some 70,000 clones, 68% seen once. The V end was cut by 1 base, the J end by 3 bases, with 4 bases between. The CDR3 has 14 residues. CDR1 and CDR2 (germline): MNHEY, SMNVEV (reference sequence). The data stem from a study of cytotoxic CD8 clonotypes in ibrutinib-treated CLL. The source was PBMCs, collected after 12 months of ibrutinib treatment. The sequence was obtained from a human donor with chronic lymphocytic leukemia. J is TRBJ2-6 and V is TRBV27; unclear D gene. The CDR3 is CASSLYGGANVLTF. CDR3 DNA: TGTGCCAGCAGTTTATATGGTGGGGCCAACGTCCTGACTTTC.